The 16 T cell receptor beta chains in this list originate from one sample, sequenced in a study of OX40 agonist ivuxolimab in advanced cancers. Clones were sequenced by immunoSEQ multiplex PCR, and TCRdb holds only the in-frame ones, with some missing. The sample has about 15,000 clones; around four fifths are singletons. Source: CD4+ or CD8+ T cells sorted from blood, taken in a trial of the OX40 agonist ivuxolimab. The origin of the receptors is an adult with an advanced solid tumor such as melanoma, head and neck, liver or kidney cancer.

A note on this clone: A junction end diverges from the germline sequence, so it may reflect a read error. CDR3 in amino acids: CVSTGDSYEQYF. The CDR3 coding sequence is TGTGTCAGCACGGGGGATTCCTACGAGCAGTACTTC. The chain combines TRBV5-6 with TRBJ2-7; D may be TRBD2 (6 bases). This CDR3 spans 12 amino acids. Germline CDR1 and CDR2: SGHDT and YYEEEE.

J is TRBJ2-5 and V is TRBV28; TRBD2 matches at 7 bases. Looked up from germline, CDR1 is MDHEN and CDR2 is SYDVKM. J was trimmed by 2 bases and V by 4 bases; bases with no gene match: 4. This CDR3 region has 14 residues. The CDR3 protein is CASSSGLEQETQYF. The CDR3 nucleotides read TGTGCCAGCAGTTCCGGACTAGAACAAGAGACCCAGTACTTC. Supplemented by reference TRBV28 and TRBJ2-5, the full variable domain reads DVKVTQSSRYLVKRTGEKVFLECVQDMDHENMFWYRQDPGLGLRLIYFSYDVKMKEKGDIPEGYSVSREKKERFSLILESASTNQTSMYLCASSSGLEQETQYFGPGTRLLVL.

The chain combines TRBV2 with TRBJ2-7, with 8 positions matching TRBD2. Germline lookup yields CDR1 SNHLY and CDR2 FYNNEI. V shed 7 bases, J shed 6 bases, and the junction held 20 bases outside the gene matches. The CDR3 is 17 amino acids. The CDR3 here is CASTALQTSEVTFEQYF. The CDR3 DNA sequence: TGTGCCAGCACCGCCCTACAGACTAGCGAGGTAACTTTCGAGCAGTACTTC.

This rearrangement joins TRBV27 to TRBJ1-1; a weak D match, TRBD1 (6 bases). Germline-derived CDR1 and CDR2 are MNHEY and SMNVEV (reference sequence). Between the trimmed V and J ends, which lost 5 bases and 1 base, there was a span of 17 bases. CDR3 length: 16 amino acids. The CDR3 loop reads CASSEWNRAENTEAFF. DNA for the CDR3: TGTGCCAGCAGTGAGTGGAACAGGGCCGAGAACACTGAAGCTTTCTTT.

The chain employs TRBV7-9 and TRBJ2-5; 9 bases map to TRBD1. Germline values: CDR1 SEHNR, CDR2 FQNEAQ (reference sequence). With 3 bases clipped from V and 1 base from J, the junction kept 15 bases outside the gene matches. This CDR3 contains 19 residues. The CDR3, as DNA: TGTGCCAGCAGCTTGATTCGTAGGGGGGGACAGGGCGGCCAAGAGACCCAGTACTTC. It encodes CASSLIRRGGQGGQETQYF. Filled out from reference TRBV7-9 and TRBJ2-5, the complete variable domain reads DTGVSQNPRHKITKRGQNVTFRCDPISEHNRLYWYRQTLGQGPEFLTYFQNEAQLEKSRLLSDRFSAERPKGSFSTLEIQRTEQGDSAMYLCASSLIRRGGQGGQETQYFGPGTRLLVL.

The table lists this clone with a few counts. The V gene is TRBV5-1, the J gene TRBJ2-7, with 8 bases identical to TRBD2. V lost 4 bases and J lost 0; bases outside the gene matches: 3. The germline CDR1 and CDR2 sequences are SGHRS and YFSETQ. This CDR3 has 14 amino acids. DNA for the CDR3: TGCGCCAGCAGCCCGGGGGGGAACTCCTACGAGCAGTACTTC. Its translation: CASSPGGNSYEQYF.

The chain has TRBV4-3 and TRBJ1-2, with D possibly matching TRBD1 (5 bases). CDR3 length: 15 residues. Looked up from germline, CDR1 is LGHNA and CDR2 is YSLEER. V was cut by 2 bases and J by 2 bases, with 12 bases left in between. DNA for the CDR3: TGCGCCAGCAGCCAAATCGGGGGGGACAACTATGGCTACACCTTC. This sequence encodes CASSQIGGDNYGYTF.

The chain employs TRBV5-1 and TRBJ2-5; 7 nucleotides agree with TRBD2. CDR1 is SGHRS and CDR2 is YFSETQ in the germline V gene. The V gene end was trimmed by 7 bases and the J gene end by 5 bases; junction bases not matched to a gene: 2. CDR3 length: 11 residues. DNA for the CDR3: TGCGCCAGCCTCGGGGGGGAGACCCAGTACTTC. As protein: CASLGGETQYF.

The chain has TRBV7-3 and TRBJ2-1; 11 positions agree with TRBD2. The CDR3 consists of 14 residues. V lost 5 bases and J lost 7; bases outside the gene matches: 4. Per the germline V gene, CDR1 is SGHTA and CDR2 is FQGTGA. The CDR3 DNA follows: TGTGCCAGCAGCATTAGCGGGAGGGCAAATGAGCAGTTCTTC. Translated: CASSISGRANEQFF.

The chain recombines TRBV21-1 with TRBJ2-5; no check of the table's D call, TRBD2, against the DNA was made. TRBV21-1 is marked as a pseudogene. This CDR3 is built from 14 residues. The CDR3, as DNA: TGTGCCAGCAGCTTAGCCCTTGAGCAAGAGACCCAGTACTTC. Protein product: CASSLALEQETQYF.

This clone is classed as medium-sized. The chain recombines TRBV6-4 with TRBJ1-2; D may be TRBD1 (5 bases). Germline-derived CDR1 and CDR2 are MRHNA and SNTAGT. Trimming pared 2 bases from V and 3 bases from J, leaving 13 bases between. The CDR3 is 15 residues long. In DNA, the CDR3 is TGTGCCAGCAGTGACCCTAAGGGGTGGGACTATGGCTACACCTTC. It translates to CASSDPKGWDYGYTF.

The chain recombines TRBV14 with TRBJ2-2; D tentatively fits TRBD1 or TRBD2 (5 bases each). This CDR3 contains 17 residues. Germline-derived CDR1 and CDR2 are SGHDN and FVKESK. The germline V and J ends were trimmed by 0 bases and 1 base, with 12 bases remaining between them. For the CDR3, the DNA is TGTGCCAGCAGCCAAGATGGGACGGGGAGGAACACCGGGGAGCTGTTTTTT. Its protein is CASSQDGTGRNTGELFF.

This clone appeared a single time. V and J are TRBV7-3 and TRBJ2-3; D uncertain. This CDR3 comprises 13 residues. The germline V gene has CDR1 SGHTA and CDR2 FQGTGA. Trimming stripped 4 bases from V and 0 bases from J, with 5 bases between. CDR3 residues: CASSYDSTDTQYF. The CDR3, as DNA: TGTGCCAGCAGCTATGATAGCACAGATACGCAGTATTTT.

V and J are TRBV7-8 and TRBJ2-2; 8 bases fit TRBD1. Germline lookup yields CDR1 SGHVS and CDR2 FQNEAQ. The CDR3 length is 12 residues. Written as DNA, the CDR3 is TGTGGGCAGGGGGCCCACACCGGGGAGCTGTTTTTT. Translating it yields CGQGAHTGELFF.

The chain employs TRBV6-5 and TRBJ2-1, with 7 nucleotides matching TRBD2. Trimming took 4 bases from V and 5 from J; bases not matched to a gene: 5. Germline CDR1 MNHEY, CDR2 SVGAGI. The CDR3 spans 14 residues. The CDR3 region is CASSSRLANNEQFF. The CDR3 region has the DNA TGTGCCAGCAGTTCTAGACTAGCCAACAATGAGCAGTTCTTC.

The rearrangement joins TRBV7-8 to TRBJ1-1; a possible D gene is TRBD1 (6 bases). CDR3 length: 14 amino acids. Germline V lookup: CDR1 SGHVS, CDR2 FQNEAQ. The V end was cut by 3 bases, the J end by 1 base, with 9 bases between. CDR3 DNA sequence: TGTGCCAGCAGCTTCGGGACAACGAACACTGAAGCTTTCTTT. Translating it yields CASSFGTTNTEAFF. Together with reference TRBV7-8 and TRBJ1-1, the CDR3 gives the full variable domain: GAGVSQSPRYKVAKRGQDVALRCDPISGHVSLFWYQQALGQGPEFLTYFQNEAQLDKSGLPSDRFFAERPEGSVSTLKIQRTQQEDSAVYLCASSFGTTNTEAFFGQGTRLTVV.